These 18 T cell receptor beta chains were sequenced from one sample in a study of blood T cells in healthy people across ages. Combining a sample-barcoded 5' primer with a J-beta primer mix, a second PCR ran for 7 to 11 cycles. MiXCR, run by TCRdb on the 5' RACE reads, gives a single entry per CDR3 protein. This sample yields 450,000 to 650,000 distinct CDR3 sequences, of which 24% are seen a single time; approximately 8.7% belongs to the top ten. The same sample was also used in a study of T cells of mothers and their children.

Sequencing was done on a sample of blood. All receptors derive from a boy aged 5-17 years in good health.

A few counts support this clonotype. CDR3 protein: CASSGTSAEQYF. The CDR3 DNA follows: TGTGCCAGCAGTGGCACTAGCGCCGAGCAGTACTTC. The V gene is TRBV2, the J gene TRBJ2-7; 7 nucleotides agree with TRBD2. Germline CDR1 is SNHLY and CDR2 is FYNNEI. The junction had 3 bases not matched to a gene; V was cut back by 4 bases and J by 6 bases. The CDR3 runs 12 residues. The whole variable domain, filled in from reference TRBV2 and TRBJ2-7, reads EPEVTQTPSHQVTQMGQEVILRCVPISNHLYFYWYRQILGQKVEFLVSFYNNEISEKSEIFDDQFSVERPDGSNFTLKIRSTKLEDSAMYFCASSGTSAEQYFGPGTRLTVT.

A few counts support this clonotype. The chain couples TRBV28 to TRBJ2-6; 8 nucleotides agree with TRBD1. The CDR3 consists of 17 residues. The germline gives CDR1 MDHEN, CDR2 SYDVKM. The J segment lost 0 bases and the V segment lost 3 bases, leaving 4 bases of the junction unmatched. CDR3 loop: CASSFQGALSGANVLTF. For the CDR3, the DNA is TGTGCCAGCAGTTTTCAGGGGGCGCTCTCTGGGGCCAACGTCCTGACTTTC. Full variable domain (missing parts from reference TRBV28 and TRBJ2-6): DVKVTQSSRYLVKRTGEKVFLECVQDMDHENMFWYRQDPGLGLRLIYFSYDVKMKEKGDIPEGYSVSREKKERFSLILESASTNQTSMYLCASSFQGALSGANVLTFGAGSRLTVL.

This clonotype turned up a few times. The rearrangement uses TRBV9 and TRBJ2-3; maybe TRBD2 (6 bases). The CDR3 runs 17 residues. Germline lookup yields CDR1 SGDLS and CDR2 YYNGEE. V lost 4 bases, J lost 0 bases, and 18 bases lay in between. The CDR3 loop is CASSPVRDSLSTDTQYF. CDR3 nucleotides: TGTGCCAGCAGCCCAGTCCGGGACTCCCTTAGCACAGATACGCAGTATTTT.

This clonotype was seen a handful of times. CDR3 amino acids: CASSLASPAYNEQFF. Here the CDR3 DNA reads TGCGCCAGCAGCTTGGCCTCGCCGGCCTACAATGAGCAGTTCTTC. The chain joins TRBV5-1 to TRBJ2-1; D call uncertain. V was pared by 0 bases and J by 2 bases, with 9 bases between. The CDR3 extends over 15 amino acids. CDR1 is SGHRS and CDR2 is YFSETQ in the germline V gene.

This clonotype was counted ten times or more. V is TRBV4-2 and J is TRBJ2-5, with D maybe TRBD2 (5 bases). CDR3 length equals 16 residues. The V gene's germline CDR1 is LGHNA and CDR2 YNFKEQ. V gave up 0 bases and J gave up 0 bases, with 11 bases separating them. The CDR3 sequence is CASSQDRGGYQETQYF. CDR3 bases: TGTGCCAGCAGCCAAGATCGGGGTGGCTACCAAGAGACCCAGTACTTC.

The chain combines TRBV7-8 with TRBJ2-1; D gene ambiguous. V was trimmed by 3 bases and J by 0 bases, leaving 9 bases between them. From germline, CDR1 is SGHVS and CDR2 FQNEAQ. The length of the CDR3 is 15 residues. CDR3 sequence: CASSLRMSSYNEQFF. CDR3 DNA: TGTGCCAGCAGCTTGCGGATGAGCTCCTACAATGAGCAGTTCTTC.

The CDR3 DNA follows: TGCAGCGCAGGACAGGGTTATTCTGGAAACACCATATATTTT. This codes for CSAGQGYSGNTIYF. The rearrangement joins TRBV29-1 to TRBJ1-3; TRBD1 aligns across 8 bases. Looked up from germline, CDR1 is SQVTM and CDR2 is ANQGSEA. V shed 7 bases and J 1 base; nucleotides not matched to a gene: 6. This CDR3 comprises 14 residues.

The chain employs TRBV5-1 and TRBJ2-7; 9 positions agree with TRBD1. In germline, CDR1 is SGHRS, CDR2 YFSETQ. V lost 4 bases and J lost 5; bases outside the gene matches: 10. The CDR3 is made up of 15 amino acids. The DNA of the CDR3 is TGCGCCAGCAGCCCGCTGGGACAGGGTGATAACGAGCAGTACTTC. This gives the protein CASSPLGQGDNEQYF. The variable domain in full, completed from reference TRBV5-1 and TRBJ2-7, reads KAGVTQTPRYLIKTRGQQVTLSCSPISGHRSVSWYQQTPGQGLQFLFEYFSETQRNKGNFPGRFSGRQFSNSRSEMNVSTLELGDSALYLCASSPLGQGDNEQYFGPGTRLTVT.

The chain recombines TRBV7-2 with TRBJ2-1; maybe TRBD2 (7 bases). V gave up 0 bases and J gave up 0 bases, with 12 bases separating them. There are 17 residues in the CDR3. Germline V gene data show CDR1 as SGHTA and CDR2 as FQGNSA. Here the CDR3 DNA reads TGTGCCAGCAGCTTAGCGGGGGGGCAGAGCTCCTACAATGAGCAGTTCTTC. Its protein product is CASSLAGGQSSYNEQFF.

Ten or more counts support this clonotype. This chain connects TRBV28 to TRBJ1-2; 8 positions agree with TRBD1. J lost 2 bases, V lost 5 bases, and 13 bases had no gene match. The CDR3 sequence is 17 residues long. Germline V gene data show CDR1 as MDHEN and CDR2 as SYDVKM. The CDR3 reads CASSPGTGLSRNYGYTF. The CDR3 nucleotides are TGTGCCAGCAGTCCTGGGACAGGCCTTAGCAGGAACTATGGCTACACCTTC.

V is TRBV2 and J is TRBJ2-2, with D unclear. Germline lookup yields CDR1 SNHLY and CDR2 FYNNEI. Trimming shortened V by 7 bases and J by 2 bases, and 11 bases separated the two germline ends. CDR3 length: 14 residues. CDR3 sequence: CASKNSVNTGELFF. The CDR3, as DNA: TGTGCCAGCAAAAATTCCGTAAACACCGGGGAGCTGTTTTTT.

This clonotype was observed a few times. The chain couples TRBV12-3 or TRBV12-4 to TRBJ2-5, with D unresolved. The CDR3 totals 15 residues. Trimming took off 5 bases at V and 4 bases at J, with 17 bases between the two ends. CDR3 residues: CASSRHVLRVETQYF. The DNA of the CDR3 is TGTGCCAGCAGTCGTCACGTCCTAAGGGTAGAGACCCAGTACTTC.

The V gene is TRBV28, the J gene TRBJ2-7; D is unresolved. Germline CDR1 MDHEN, CDR2 SYDVKM. The CDR3 runs to 13 residues. V was pared by 5 bases and J by 0 bases, with 8 bases between. CDR3 loop: CASSATISYEQYF. CDR3 DNA sequence: TGTGCCAGCAGTGCAACAATCTCCTACGAGCAGTACTTC.

This clonotype was detected only once. The chain couples TRBV19 to TRBJ1-1; D might be TRBD1 (6 bases). Trimming removed 1 base from V and 4 bases from J, with 16 bases in between. Germline V lookup: CDR1 LNHDA, CDR2 SQIVND (reference sequence). The CDR3 is 16 amino acids. CDR3 nucleotides: TGTGCCAGTAGTATAGGGGGGGGCGCCGAGGGCACTGAAGCTTTCTTT. Translating gives CASSIGGGAEGTEAFF.

The chain recombines TRBV21-1 with TRBJ1-2; the table's D call of TRBD1 was not tested on the DNA. TRBV21-1 corresponds to a pseudogene. CDR3 length: 20 amino acids. CDR3 protein: CASSKSPDRGPSLANYGYTF. As DNA, the CDR3 is TGTGCCAGCAGCAAATCGCCAGACAGGGGTCCCAGCTTAGCTAACTATGGCTACACCTTC.

This clonotype was counted only a few times. V gene TRBV6-6 combines with J gene TRBJ1-4, with D hard to call. Trimming took 0 bases from V and 7 from J, leaving 3 bases between them. CDR1 MNHNY and CDR2 SVGAGI come from the germline V gene (reference sequence). The CDR3 loop spans 12 amino acids. CDR3 amino acids: CASSYSAEKLFF. DNA of the CDR3: TGTGCCAGCAGTTACTCAGCTGAAAAACTGTTTTTT.

This clonotype has at least ten counts. The chain has TRBV3-1 and TRBJ1-2; 8 positions match TRBD1. The trim removed 1 base at V and 1 base at J, leaving 2 bases unmatched. CDR3 size: 15 residues. Germline CDR1 is LGHDT and CDR2 is YNNKEL (reference sequence). Here the CDR3 DNA reads TGTGCCAGCAGCCAAGGGACAGGGATTAACTATGGCTACACCTTC. It encodes CASSQGTGINYGYTF.

The chain links TRBV20-1 to TRBJ2-7; TRBD2 matches 10 bases. This CDR3 has 17 residues. CDR1 is DFQATT and CDR2 is SNEGSKA in the germline V gene (reference sequence). Trimming took 2 bases from V and 3 from J; bases not matched to a gene: 13. The CDR3 loop is CSARRPSGSGGFYEQYF. The CDR3 DNA sequence: TGCAGTGCTAGAAGACCTAGCGGGAGCGGGGGATTCTACGAGCAGTACTTC.